This TCR beta chain was captured by sequencing in a study of shared clonotypes between healthy human individuals. Study-wide results and caveats: Donors were few, which limited the genetic and exposure-history diversity represented.

Concerning this clone: What it binds is not known.

Donors had no recently reported acute infections or vaccinations and were HIV-negative. Every donor was a Caucasian adult from Nashville, Tennessee. Data came from immunoSEQ multiplex PCR; TCRdb stores just in-frame clones and leaves some out. The top ten clones hold around 1.8% of a sample with some 680,000 clones, 73% of them seen once. Sequencing was done on a sample of memory CD4+ T cells sorted from blood. Subset described: CD45RA-negative fraction. This sequence was found in a woman in her twenties or thirties in good health.

CDR3 bases: TGTGCCAGCAGCTTGCCAGACAGACTCTCTGGGGCCAACGTCCTGACTTTC. It translates to CASSLPDRLSGANVLTF. The chain combines TRBV5-6 with TRBJ2-6; TRBD1 is a possible D gene (5 bases). Germline CDR1 is SGHDT and CDR2 is YYEEEE. The ends were cut back, 1 base at V and 0 bases at J, with 11 bases in the middle. CDR3 length equals 17 residues.